The present T cell receptor (beta chain) was sequenced within a study of OX40 agonist ivuxolimab in advanced cancers. V shed 0 bases and J shed 3 bases, with 12 bases lying between them. Per the germline V gene, CDR1 is ENHRY and CDR2 is SYGVKD. The CDR3 contains 15 residues. Generated by immunoSEQ multiplex PCR, the TCRdb table keeps only in-frame clones and is missing some. In the table there are approximately 72,000 clones, roughly 88% of which are singletons. The rearrangement joins TRBV10-3 to TRBJ2-7; D is possibly TRBD1 (6 bases). The material was CD4+ or CD8+ T cells sorted from blood, obtained in a trial of the OX40 agonist ivuxolimab. The source is an adult with an advanced solid tumor such as melanoma, head and neck, liver or kidney cancer. CDR3 sequence reads: CAISESIGGLYEQYF. For the CDR3, the DNA is TGTGCCATCAGTGAGTCGATTGGGGGCCTCTACGAGCAGTACTTC.